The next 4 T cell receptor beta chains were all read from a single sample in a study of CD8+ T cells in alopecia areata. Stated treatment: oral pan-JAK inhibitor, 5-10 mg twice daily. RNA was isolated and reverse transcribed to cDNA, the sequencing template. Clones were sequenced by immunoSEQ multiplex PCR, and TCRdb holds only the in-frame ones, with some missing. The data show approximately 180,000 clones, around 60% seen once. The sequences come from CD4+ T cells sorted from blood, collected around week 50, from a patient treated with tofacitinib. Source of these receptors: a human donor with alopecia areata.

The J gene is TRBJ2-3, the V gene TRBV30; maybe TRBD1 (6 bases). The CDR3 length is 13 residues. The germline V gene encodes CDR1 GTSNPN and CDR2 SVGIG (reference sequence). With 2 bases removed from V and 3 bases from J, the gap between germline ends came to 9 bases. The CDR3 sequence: CAWSWQGTDTQYF. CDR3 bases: TGTGCCTGGAGTTGGCAGGGGACAGATACGCAGTATTTT.

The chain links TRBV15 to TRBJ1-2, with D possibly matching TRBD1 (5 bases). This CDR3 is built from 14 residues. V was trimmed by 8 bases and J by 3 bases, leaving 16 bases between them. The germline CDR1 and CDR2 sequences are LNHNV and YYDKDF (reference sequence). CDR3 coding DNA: TGTGCCACCGCCGCGGGGACGGTAGACTATGGCTACACCTTC. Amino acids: CATAAGTVDYGYTF.

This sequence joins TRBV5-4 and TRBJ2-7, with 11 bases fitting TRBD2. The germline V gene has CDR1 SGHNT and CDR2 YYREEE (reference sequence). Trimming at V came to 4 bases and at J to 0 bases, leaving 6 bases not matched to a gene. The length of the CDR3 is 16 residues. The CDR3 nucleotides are TGTGCCAGCAGCCCTACTAGCGGGGGATACTCCTACGAGCAGTACTTC. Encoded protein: CASSPTSGGYSYEQYF.

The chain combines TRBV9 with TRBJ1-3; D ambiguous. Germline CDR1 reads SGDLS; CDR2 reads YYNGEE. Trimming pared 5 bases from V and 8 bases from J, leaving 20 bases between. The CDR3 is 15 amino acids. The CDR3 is CASRELLTPVDTIYF. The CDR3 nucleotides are TGTGCCAGCAGAGAGCTCTTGACTCCTGTAGACACCATATATTTT.